This is a list of T cell receptor beta chains from one sample in a study of T cell changes during pregnancy in multiple sclerosis. The assay was immunoSEQ multiplex PCR, and TCRdb's table has in-frame clones only and misses some. The sample lists tens of thousands of clones, nearly 90% occurring once. The sample here was CD8+ T cells from peripheral blood mononuclear cells, taken in the second trimester of pregnancy. The receptor source for this set is a female donor with multiple sclerosis, enrolled in a pregnancy study. CDR3s include the opening cysteine and the closing phenylalanine or tryptophan. A D gene is named only where the DNA matches it firmly. Expanded clones get a size class; other rows say once, few or many, or leave the size out.

clone_size j_call v_call d_call cdr3_aa cdr3_nt
few TRBJ1-1 TRBV27 TRBD1 CASSPNRGWDTEAFF TGTGCCAGCAGCCCTAACAGGGGTTGGGACACTGAAGCTTTCTTT
NA TRBJ2-2 TRBV7-9 TRBD1 CASSPRQGPNTGELFF TGTGCCAGCAGCCCCCGACAGGGACCTAACACCGGGGAGCTGTTTTTT
NA TRBJ1-1 TRBV19 NA CASSTPSGAMGAMNTEAFF TGTGCCAGTAGTACCCCGTCCGGGGCTATGGGGGCTATGAACACTGAAGCTTTCTTT
NA TRBJ2-3 TRBV29-1 NA CSAMTPVGGNADTQYF TGCAGCGCCATGACCCCGGTCGGGGGAAATGCTGACACGCAGTATTTT
NA TRBJ2-3 TRBV5-6 TRBD2 CASSFPSGTGDTQYF TGTGCCAGCAGCTTCCCTAGCGGGACGGGAGATACGCAGTATTTT
NA TRBJ1-4 TRBV7-3 TRBD1 CASSLYGQGADEKLFF TGTGCCAGCAGCTTATACGGGCAGGGGGCAGATGAAAAACTGTTTTTT
NA TRBJ2-3 TRBV9 TRBD2 CASSVDGSGRYTQYF TGTGCCAGCAGCGTAGACGGTAGCGGGAGATATACGCAGTATTTT
few TRBJ1-1 TRBV15 NA CATSRDRRTEAFF TGTGCCACCAGCAGGGACAGAAGGACTGAAGCTTTCTTT
NA TRBJ1-5 TRBV5-1 TRBD1 CATETRGRRGGQPQHF TGCGCCACCGAAACCAGGGGGCGCAGAGGAGGGCAGCCCCAGCATTTT
NA TRBJ2-2 TRBV9 NA CASSAETGRRELFF TGTGCCAGCAGCGCCGAGACGGGGAGACGGGAGCTGTTTTTT
NA TRBJ1-6 TRBV5-1 TRBD1 CASSLEGDRPLHF TGCGCCAGCAGCTTGGAAGGGGACAGGCCCCTCCACTTT
NA TRBJ1-1 TRBV25-1 NA CASSESAGPTEAFF TGTGCCAGCAGTGAATCGGCAGGTCCCACTGAAGCTTTCTTT
NA TRBJ2-3 TRBV29-1 NA CSVPGAQYTDTQYF TGCAGCGTACCAGGGGCGCAGTACACAGATACGCAGTATTTT
NA TRBJ2-1 TRBV27 TRBD2 CASSFIQSGGLFNEQFF TGTGCCAGCAGTTTCATCCAATCGGGGGGGCTTTTCAATGAGCAGTTCTTC
NA TRBJ1-2 TRBV27 TRBD1 CASSLTGGAFYGYTF TGTGCCAGCAGTTTGACAGGGGGCGCCTTCTATGGCTACACCTTC
NA TRBJ2-1 TRBV5-1 TRBD2 CASSPGLAGVTFYNEQFF TGCGCCAGCAGCCCCGGACTAGCGGGGGTGACCTTTTACAATGAGCAGTTCTTC
NA TRBJ2-1 TRBV7-3 TRBD2 CASSLGLAGWNEQFF TGTGCCAGCAGCTTAGGACTAGCGGGCTGGAATGAGCAGTTCTTC
NA TRBJ2-2 TRBV9 NA CASTLSLQGQSNTGELFF TGTGCCAGCACCCTCTCCCTCCAGGGGCAGTCGAACACCGGGGAGCTGTTTTTT
NA TRBJ2-7 TRBV19 NA CASRSGSYEQYF TGTGCCAGTCGGAGCGGGTCCTACGAGCAGTACTTC
NA TRBJ2-7 TRBV2 NA CASSDWSQGSYEQYF TGTGCCAGCAGTGATTGGTCCCAGGGGTCCTACGAGCAGTACTTC
NA TRBJ2-7 TRBV18 NA CASSPSDSYEQYF TGTGCCAGCTCACCATCGGACAGCTACGAGCAGTACTTC
NA TRBJ2-2 TRBV18 TRBD1 CASSILPTGQENTGELFF TGTGCCAGCTCGATCCTACCAACGGGACAGGAGAACACCGGGGAGCTGTTTTTT
NA TRBJ1-1 TRBV18 NA CASSPRVGENTEAFF TGTGCCAGCTCACCCCGGGTCGGGGAGAACACTGAAGCTTTCTTT
medium-sized TRBJ2-3 TRBV9 NA CASSVAGRGADTQYF TGTGCCAGCAGCGTAGCGGGTAGGGGTGCAGATACGCAGTATTTT
NA TRBJ1-3 TRBV6-1 NA CASSERQVLSGNTIYF TGTGCCAGCAGTGAAAGGCAGGTCCTCTCTGGAAACACCATATATTTT
once TRBJ1-2 TRBV10-2 TRBD1 CASSWDSRNYGYTF TGCGCCAGCAGCTGGGACAGTAGGAACTATGGCTACACCTTC
NA TRBJ1-3 TRBV12-5 NA CASGLGGGGNTIYF TGTGCTAGTGGTTTGGGGGGCGGTGGAAACACCATATATTTT
NA TRBJ1-1 TRBV19 NA CASPRRGKAFF TGTGCCAGTCCCCGTCGCGGGAAAGCTTTCTTT
NA TRBJ2-1 TRBV9 TRBD2 CASSGGLAGYYNEQFF TGTGCCAGCAGCGGGGGACTAGCGGGTTATTACAATGAGCAGTTCTTC
NA TRBJ1-1 TRBV27 NA CASSAGNMNTEAFF TGTGCCAGCAGCGCAGGGAATATGAACACTGAAGCTTTCTTT
NA TRBJ2-3 TRBV10-1 TRBD1 CASSAHRGEDTQYF TGCGCCAGCAGTGCTCACAGGGGTGAAGATACGCAGTATTTT
NA TRBJ1-2 TRBV27 NA CASSSMGGLYGYTF TGTGCCAGCAGTTCCATGGGAGGCCTCTATGGCTACACCTTC
NA TRBJ1-3 TRBV27 NA CASATSRYGNTIYF TGTGCCAGCGCAACTTCGAGATATGGAAACACCATATATTTT
NA TRBJ2-7 TRBV5-1 TRBD1 CASSLTGTGGWEQYF TGCGCCAGCAGCTTGACCGGGACAGGGGGCTGGGAGCAGTACTTC
NA TRBJ1-1 TRBV7-9 NA CASSPRDILLNTEAFF TGTGCCAGCAGCCCCCGGGACATCCTCTTGAACACTGAAGCTTTCTTT
NA TRBJ1-1 TRBV9 TRBD1 CASSTSDRGRRLTEAFF TGTGCCAGCAGCACTTCGGACAGGGGGCGCCGCCTCACTGAAGCTTTCTTT
NA TRBJ1-3 TRBV21-1 NA CASSKEKRAGNTIYF TGTGCCAGCAGCAAAGAAAAGCGGGCGGGGAACACCATATATTTT
few TRBJ2-1 TRBV6-1 NA CASSEDGTYNEQFF TGTGCCAGCAGTGAAGATGGCACCTACAATGAGCAGTTCTTC
NA TRBJ2-1 TRBV9 NA CASSVAGYNEQFF TGTGCCAGCAGCGTAGCAGGGTACAATGAGCAGTTCTTC
NA TRBJ1-5 TRBV13 TRBD1 CASSLGQTGMQPQHF TGTGCCAGCAGCTTAGGCCAGACAGGGATGCAGCCCCAGCATTTT
NA TRBJ1-5 TRBV10-2 TRBD1 CASSDYPYRGGLYSNQPQHF TGCGCCAGCAGTGATTACCCGTACAGGGGGGGCCTTTATAGCAATCAGCCCCAGCATTTT
NA TRBJ2-1 TRBV27 TRBD2 CASSLSSGIDEQFF TGTGCCAGCAGTTTATCTAGCGGGATCGATGAGCAGTTCTTC
NA TRBJ1-2 TRBV20-1 TRBD1 CSARRDREDTF TGCAGTGCTAGAAGGGACAGGGAGGACACCTTC
NA TRBJ2-1 TRBV9 TRBD2 CASSHFGGLAGGSSYNEQFF TGTGCCAGCAGCCATTTCGGGGGACTAGCGGGTGGGAGCTCCTACAATGAGCAGTTCTTC
NA TRBJ2-7 TRBV28 NA CASNPPGVFSYEQYF TGTGCCAGCAACCCCCCAGGGGTATTTTCCTACGAGCAGTACTTC
NA TRBJ2-7 TRBV5-6 NA CASSLRDFFYEQYF TGTGCCAGCAGCTTGCGGGACTTCTTTTACGAGCAGTACTTC
NA TRBJ2-1 TRBV29-1 NA CSVEDPSTGYEQFF TGCAGCGTTGAAGATCCGAGCACGGGGTATGAGCAGTTCTTC
NA TRBJ2-7 TRBV7-2 NA CASSLLGFPDEQYF TGTGCCAGCAGCTTACTTGGTTTTCCGGACGAGCAGTACTTC